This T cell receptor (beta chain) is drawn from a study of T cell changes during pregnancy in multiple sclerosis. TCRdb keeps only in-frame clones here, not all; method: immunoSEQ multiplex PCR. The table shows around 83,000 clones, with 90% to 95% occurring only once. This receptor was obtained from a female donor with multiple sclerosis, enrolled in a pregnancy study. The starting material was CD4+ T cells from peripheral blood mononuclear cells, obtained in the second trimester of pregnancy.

The CDR3 is CASSQLVIAKDYNEQFF. CDR3 coding DNA: TGCGCCAGCAGCCAACTCGTGATAGCTAAAGATTACAATGAGCAGTTCTTC. The chain has TRBV4-1 and TRBJ2-1; D unclear. V lost 2 bases to trimming and J lost 4 bases, with 18 bases between them. Germline V lookup: CDR1 MGHRA, CDR2 YSYEKL. The CDR3 sequence is 17 residues long.